Listed below are T cell receptor beta chains from one sample, sequenced in a study of T cell changes during pregnancy in multiple sclerosis. This table comes from immunoSEQ multiplex PCR, and its TCRdb copy is limited to in-frame clones, with some not included. The table includes about 70,000 clones, about 90% detected once. Here the sequenced sample was peripheral blood, taken in the first trimester of pregnancy. The source is a female donor with multiple sclerosis, enrolled in a pregnancy study. The CDR3 runs from the conserved cysteine through the conserved F or W. The D gene is left open where the match is weak. Clone sizes are given selectively: once, few, many, or a class where the clone is expanded.

D gene	V gene	clone size	J gene	CDR3 protein	CDR3 DNA
TRBD1	TRBV5-1	few	TRBJ2-5	CASSPGQGAGTQYF	TGCGCCAGCAGCCCGGGACAGGGGGCCGGGACCCAGTACTTC
NA	TRBV5-6	NA	TRBJ1-1	CASSLGPTTEAFF	TGTGCCAGCAGCTTGGGTCCAACTACTGAAGCTTTCTTT
NA	TRBV19	NA	TRBJ1-1	CASSSTVNTEAFF	TGTGCCAGTAGTTCGACAGTGAACACTGAAGCTTTCTTT
TRBD2	TRBV28	NA	TRBJ2-5	CASRLAGAIKETQYF	TGTGCCAGCAGACTAGCGGGAGCTATTAAAGAGACCCAGTACTTC
NA	TRBV18	NA	TRBJ1-1	CASSQQGNTEAFF	TGTGCCAGCTCACAACAGGGTAACACTGAAGCTTTCTTT
TRBD2	TRBV13	NA	TRBJ2-3	CASSSGTRIDTQYF	TGTGCCAGCAGCTCAGGGACTAGGATAGATACGCAGTATTTT
TRBD1	TRBV27	NA	TRBJ1-5	CASSSRLVGQGGNQPQHF	TGTGCCAGCAGTTCGCGCCTCGTGGGACAGGGAGGCAATCAGCCCCAGCATTTT
NA	TRBV27	once	TRBJ1-2	CATRSGVRGYTF	TGTGCCACCAGGTCGGGGGTAAGGGGCTACACCTTC
TRBD1	TRBV10-3	NA	TRBJ2-5	CAAWRGGRTGGVGETQYF	TGTGCCGCATGGCGGGGGGGAAGGACAGGGGGCGTGGGAGAGACCCAGTACTTC
TRBD2	TRBV5-1	NA	TRBJ2-6	CASSDLRNAGGTGANVLTF	TGCGCCAGCAGCGACTTAAGGAACGCGGGGGGAACTGGGGCCAACGTCCTGACTTTC
NA	TRBV7-9	NA	TRBJ1-1	CASSWNQDTEAFF	TGTGCCAGCAGCTGGAACCAGGACACTGAAGCTTTCTTT
NA	TRBV29-1	NA	TRBJ1-1	CSVDRATEAFF	TGCAGCGTTGACAGGGCCACTGAAGCTTTCTTT
NA	TRBV9	NA	TRBJ2-7	CASSETSHSYEQYF	TGTGCCAGCAGCGAGACTAGTCATTCGTACGAGCAGTACTTC
NA	TRBV5-4	NA	TRBJ2-5	CASSFRSEQETQYF	TGTGCCAGCAGCTTTCGTAGCGAACAAGAGACCCAGTACTTC
TRBD1	TRBV5-4	NA	TRBJ2-3	CASSSLQGGTDTQYF	TGTGCCAGCAGCTCCTTACAGGGGGGTACAGATACGCAGTATTTT
NA	TRBV5-1	NA	TRBJ1-1	CASSLRPNTEAFF	TGCGCCAGCAGCCTCCGTCCGAACACTGAAGCTTTCTTT
NA	TRBV28	NA	TRBJ2-7	CASSSNNAPSYEQYF	TGTGCCAGCAGTTCCAACAACGCCCCGTCCTACGAGCAGTACTTC